Listed here is a single TCR beta chain. This record comes from a study of glioma-infiltrating T cells after dendritic cell vaccination. The CDR3 is made up of 17 amino acids. V lost 3 bases to trimming and J lost 0 bases; unmatched junction nucleotides: 5. CDR1 is SGHRS, CDR2 YFSETQ, per germline. All glioblastoma patients lacked an isocitrate dehydrogenase mutation. The immunoSEQ assay amplified TCRB CDR3 from up to about 2 ug DNA. Primers: 60 V beta forward and 13 J beta reverse. Produced via immunoSEQ multiplex PCR; TCRdb's table is partial and in-frame only. The table records about 67,000 clones, about 76% of them present only once.

The origin of this receptor is a human donor with glioblastoma. The sequenced sample was blood, obtained before dendritic cell vaccination. The V and J genes are TRBV5-1 and TRBJ2-2; TRBD2 matches 10 bases. The CDR3 DNA is TGCGCCAGCAGCTCGCCTAGCGGGGGATCGAACACCGGGGAGCTGTTTTTT. Its protein is CASSSPSGGSNTGELFF.